This TCR beta chain was recovered during a study of blood T cell repertoires in COVID-19. Study-wide context: The United States, Italy and Spain were the sources of the acute and convalescent COVID-19 samples. Sources were T cells, B-cell-depleted T cells, or PBMCs; the material itself was cDNA or gDNA.

In the source study's methods: Nucleated cell counts were estimated from reference gene primer amplification. Only in-frame clones appear in the TCRdb table, and some are missing; sequencing was by immunoSEQ multiplex PCR. That table is the source of V, J and clone size, and D and trimming were worked out from the DNA. The sample contains some 91,000 clones, over 65% of which appear only once. Sequences were obtained from peripheral blood. This sequence originates from a human donor in a cohort sampled during active COVID-19.

The CDR3 reads CASRKQGANTEAFF. For the CDR3, the DNA is TGTGCCAGCAGAAAACAGGGGGCGAACACTGAAGCTTTCTTT. The chain couples TRBV28 to TRBJ1-1; TRBD1 matches at 9 bases. The V and J ends lost 6 bases and 1 base, in that order; junction bases with no gene match: 3. The CDR3 is 14 residues long. The V gene's germline CDR1 is MDHEN and CDR2 SYDVKM.